Below, 7 T cell receptor beta chains from the same sample are listed, as sequenced in a study of T cells in Graves' hyperthyroidism and ophthalmopathy (dated 2019 in TCRdb). Library prep was done by multiplex PCR. The listed sequencing device is Illumina HiSeq 2000. Amplification of TCR beta CDR3 regions was carried out from RNA transcripts. The first round of RT-PCR for the TCR CDR3 was performed with the HTBI primer set and the Qiagen OneStep RT-PCR kit. Through fastp at Q25 and MiXCR, TCRdb rebuilt clones from the public reads, retaining in-frame beta chains. Every distinct CDR3 protein forms one entry, paired with its most common genes and DNA. For this sample there are 450,000 to 650,000 distinct CDR3 sequences; 17% appear just once. The ten largest clones represent 17% of the sample. The material sequenced was blood. The receptor set was obtained from a woman aged 18-29 years with Graves' ophthalmopathy.

This clonotype was counted at least ten times. The chain couples TRBV12-3 or TRBV12-4 to TRBJ1-2; the D gene is possibly TRBD1 (5 bases). Trimming removed 5 bases at V and 5 bases at J, with 15 bases between. This CDR3 is 14 amino acids long. CDR3 protein: CASSPLRVGYGYTF. DNA for the CDR3: TGTGCCAGCAGTCCGCTCAGGGTTGGTTATGGCTACACCTTC.

This clonotype was recorded at least ten times. The chain links TRBV18 to TRBJ1-2; the D gene is possibly TRBD1 (6 bases). V shed 3 bases and J shed 4 bases, with 15 bases lying between them. The CDR3 is 15 amino acids. Germline CDR1 KGHSH, CDR2 LQKENI. The CDR3 loop reads CASSPPRTETYGYTF. CDR3 nucleotides: TGTGCCAGCTCACCCCCCAGGACAGAGACCTATGGCTACACCTTC.

The chain is built from TRBV5-4 and TRBJ1-6, with D hard to call. CDR1 SGHNT and CDR2 YYREEE come from the germline V gene (reference sequence). The V gene lost 2 bases and the J gene lost 4 bases, with 10 bases spanning the gap. This CDR3 is built from 15 residues. The CDR3, as DNA: TGTGCCAGCAGCTTTAGCGGAACGTATAATTCACCCCTCCACTTT. Protein sequence: CASSFSGTYNSPLHF.

The V and J genes are TRBV5-4 and TRBJ1-2; 12 nucleotides match TRBD1. Trimming at V came to 4 bases and at J to 4 bases, leaving 8 bases not matched to a gene. In germline, CDR1 is SGHNT, CDR2 YYREEE (reference sequence). This CDR3 region has 16 residues. The CDR3 nucleotides are TGTGCCAGCAGCCCGGGACAGGGGGCCTCCGGCTATGGCTACACCTTC. Translation: CASSPGQGASGYGYTF.

The chain combines TRBV2 with TRBJ1-3; D call uncertain. Germline-derived CDR1 and CDR2 are SNHLY and FYNNEI. The CDR3 extends over 11 amino acids. The V and J ends lost 9 bases and 4 bases respectively, with 7 bases between them. The CDR3 bases are TGTGCCAGTCAAGGCGGAAACACCATATATTTT. Its protein product is CASQGGNTIYF.

The chain has TRBV6-1 and TRBJ2-4, with TRBD1 matching over 10 bases. The CDR3 loop spans 21 amino acids. J was trimmed by 2 bases and V by 5 bases; bases with no gene match: 21. Germline CDR1 and CDR2: MNHNS and SASEGT. CDR3 sequence reads: CASSSARDRGSRIVSKNIQYF. In nucleotides, the CDR3 is TGTGCCAGCAGTTCAGCCCGGGACAGGGGTTCCCGTATTGTATCCAAAAACATTCAGTACTTC.

This clonotype was detected ten times or more. The chain has TRBV24-1 and TRBJ2-2, with D perhaps being TRBD1 or TRBD2 (5 bases each). The CDR3 covers 16 residues. Deletions cut 2 bases from V and 4 bases from J, with 13 bases between. Per the germline V gene, CDR1 is KGHDR and CDR2 is SFDVKD. The CDR3 loop is CATSDSPRGRTGELFF. The CDR3 nucleotides read TGTGCCACCAGTGATTCCCCTCGGGGCCGCACCGGGGAGCTGTTTTTT.